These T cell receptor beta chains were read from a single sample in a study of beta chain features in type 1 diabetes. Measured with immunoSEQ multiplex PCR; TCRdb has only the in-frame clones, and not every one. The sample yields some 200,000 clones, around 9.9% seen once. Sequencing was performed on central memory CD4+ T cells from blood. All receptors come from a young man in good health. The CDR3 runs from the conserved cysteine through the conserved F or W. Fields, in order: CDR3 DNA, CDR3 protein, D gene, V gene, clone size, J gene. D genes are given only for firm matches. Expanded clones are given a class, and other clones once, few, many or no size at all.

CDR3nt: TGCGCCAGCAGCCAAGGACATGGGTACGAGCAGTACTTC
CDR3aa: CASSQGHGYEQYF
d_gene: NA
v_gene: TRBV4-3
abundance: few
j_gene: TRBJ2-7

CDR3nt: TGTGCCAGCAGTGCCAGGAACTACAATGAGCAGTTCTTC
CDR3aa: CASSARNYNEQFF
d_gene: NA
v_gene: TRBV2
abundance: few
j_gene: TRBJ2-1

CDR3nt: TGTGCCAGCACCACGGTCGATGAGCAGTTCTTC
CDR3aa: CASTTVDEQFF
d_gene: NA
v_gene: TRBV7-8
abundance: NA
j_gene: TRBJ2-1

CDR3nt: TGTGCCAGCAGTTCCGGGACTAGCGGTATTTACCAAGAGACCCAGTACTTC
CDR3aa: CASSSGTSGIYQETQYF
d_gene: TRBD2
v_gene: TRBV7-7
abundance: few
j_gene: TRBJ2-5

CDR3nt: TGTGCCAGCAGCCCCCGGCAGGAAGGGACCCAGTACTTC
CDR3aa: CASSPRQEGTQYF
d_gene: NA
v_gene: TRBV7-2
abundance: many
j_gene: TRBJ2-5

CDR3nt: TGTGCCAGTAGTATCGTCTCGCCTAGCGACTTCGCAGATACGCAGTATTTT
CDR3aa: CASSIVSPSDFADTQYF
d_gene: NA
v_gene: TRBV19
abundance: few
j_gene: TRBJ2-3

CDR3nt: TGTGCCAGCAGCGAAACCGGTTCCTCCTACGAGCAGTACTTC
CDR3aa: CASSETGSSYEQYF
d_gene: NA
v_gene: TRBV5-6
abundance: many
j_gene: TRBJ2-7

CDR3nt: TGCGCCAGCAGCCCGACCGGGACTAGTACCTACGAGCAGTACTTC
CDR3aa: CASSPTGTSTYEQYF
d_gene: TRBD2
v_gene: TRBV5-1
abundance: NA
j_gene: TRBJ2-7

CDR3nt: TGTGCCAGCACCCCTAGCGGGAGTAGCTACAATGAGCAGTTCTTC
CDR3aa: CASTPSGSSYNEQFF
d_gene: TRBD2
v_gene: TRBV7-2
abundance: many
j_gene: TRBJ2-1

CDR3nt: TGTGCCAGCAGTTTAAGGCGGCAGTTCCAAGAGACCCAGTACTTC
CDR3aa: CASSLRRQFQETQYF
d_gene: NA
v_gene: TRBV27
abundance: many
j_gene: TRBJ2-5

CDR3nt: TGTGCCAGTAGTTCGGACAGGTTTGAAGAGACCCAGTACTTC
CDR3aa: CASSSDRFEETQYF
d_gene: TRBD1
v_gene: TRBV19
abundance: few
j_gene: TRBJ2-5

CDR3nt: TGCGCCAGCAGCCAAGATGCGGCCCGCGGGATTCGGTACGAGCAGTACTTC
CDR3aa: CASSQDAARGIRYEQYF
d_gene: NA
v_gene: TRBV4-1
abundance: NA
j_gene: TRBJ2-7

CDR3nt: TGTGCCATCAGGGAGGGACTAGCGGGATCCTACGAGCAGTACTTC
CDR3aa: CAIREGLAGSYEQYF
d_gene: TRBD2
v_gene: TRBV10-3
abundance: few
j_gene: TRBJ2-7

CDR3nt: TGCGCCAGCAGCTTGATCGATGGCTCCTACGAGCAGTACTTC
CDR3aa: CASSLIDGSYEQYF
d_gene: NA
v_gene: TRBV5-1
abundance: few
j_gene: TRBJ2-7

CDR3nt: TGTGCCAGCAGCCTCGCCTCAGGGGGCTGGGAGACCCAGTACTTC
CDR3aa: CASSLASGGWETQYF
d_gene: TRBD1
v_gene: TRBV7-6
abundance: NA
j_gene: TRBJ2-5

CDR3nt: TGCGCCAGCAGCCAAGATAAGCAGTTCTCCAATGAGCAGTTCTTC
CDR3aa: CASSQDKQFSNEQFF
d_gene: NA
v_gene: TRBV4-3
abundance: NA
j_gene: TRBJ2-1

CDR3nt: TGTGCCAGCAGCTTACCCGGACGAGGTGGCTACACCTTC
CDR3aa: CASSLPGRGGYTF
d_gene: NA
v_gene: TRBV7-6
abundance: few
j_gene: TRBJ1-2

CDR3nt: TGCGCCAGCAGCGCGGACAGGGGATTTGCCAATGAGCAGTTCTTC
CDR3aa: CASSADRGFANEQFF
d_gene: TRBD1
v_gene: TRBV5-1
abundance: many
j_gene: TRBJ2-1

CDR3nt: TGTGCCAGCAGGCAGGGGCTGGACACCGGGGAGCTGTTTTTT
CDR3aa: CASRQGLDTGELFF
d_gene: NA
v_gene: TRBV6-1
abundance: few
j_gene: TRBJ2-2

CDR3nt: TGCGCCAGCAGCGCTCAGACCTCGGGCACAGATACGCAGTATTTT
CDR3aa: CASSAQTSGTDTQYF
d_gene: NA
v_gene: TRBV4-3
abundance: few
j_gene: TRBJ2-3

CDR3nt: TGTGCCAGCAGTGTCGGCGGGACCTCCTACAATGAGCAGTTCTTC
CDR3aa: CASSVGGTSYNEQFF
d_gene: NA
v_gene: TRBV6-1
abundance: NA
j_gene: TRBJ2-1

CDR3nt: TGTGCCATATCGCAGGGGATCAATCAGCCCCAGCATTTT
CDR3aa: CAISQGINQPQHF
d_gene: NA
v_gene: TRBV10-3
abundance: NA
j_gene: TRBJ1-5

CDR3nt: TGTGCCAGCAGCTTAGGTGGAGCCGCTAATGAAAAACTGTTTTTT
CDR3aa: CASSLGGAANEKLFF
d_gene: NA
v_gene: TRBV11-1
abundance: few
j_gene: TRBJ1-4

CDR3nt: TGTGCCAGCAGTTTTGACTGGCGGGAACTCATCAATGAGCAGTTCTTC
CDR3aa: CASSFDWRELINEQFF
d_gene: NA
v_gene: TRBV27
abundance: few
j_gene: TRBJ2-1

CDR3nt: TGCGCCAGCAGCCTTAAGACCGGGACAGGGATTCAGCCCCAGCATTTT
CDR3aa: CASSLKTGTGIQPQHF
d_gene: TRBD1
v_gene: TRBV4-1
abundance: NA
j_gene: TRBJ1-5

CDR3nt: TGTGCCAGCAGTTTGGCTAGCAGTCTCTACGAGCAGTACTTC
CDR3aa: CASSLASSLYEQYF
d_gene: NA
v_gene: TRBV27
abundance: few
j_gene: TRBJ2-7

CDR3nt: TGTGCCAGCAGCCCAACTAGCTGGAATGAGCAGTTCTTC
CDR3aa: CASSPTSWNEQFF
d_gene: NA
v_gene: TRBV7-2
abundance: NA
j_gene: TRBJ2-1

CDR3nt: TGCGCCAGCAGCCTGGTCGGGGACAATCAGCCCCAGCATTTT
CDR3aa: CASSLVGDNQPQHF
d_gene: NA
v_gene: TRBV4-1
abundance: NA
j_gene: TRBJ1-5

CDR3nt: TGTGCCAGCAATGAGGAATTCTACGAGCAGTACTTC
CDR3aa: CASNEEFYEQYF
d_gene: NA
v_gene: TRBV2
abundance: NA
j_gene: TRBJ2-7

CDR3nt: TGTGCCAGCAGCGTAAGAGGGCAGGGCTTCAACAATCAGCCCCAGCATTTT
CDR3aa: CASSVRGQGFNNQPQHF
d_gene: NA
v_gene: TRBV5-6
abundance: few
j_gene: TRBJ1-5

CDR3nt: TGTGCCAGCAAAAGAGATACTAACTATGGCTACACCTTC
CDR3aa: CASKRDTNYGYTF
d_gene: NA
v_gene: TRBV2
abundance: many
j_gene: TRBJ1-2

CDR3nt: TGTGCCAGCAAAGGAGCGAACACCGGGGAGCTGTTTTTT
CDR3aa: CASKGANTGELFF
d_gene: NA
v_gene: TRBV6-5
abundance: many
j_gene: TRBJ2-2

CDR3nt: TGTGCCAGCAGCCAAGTAGGGACTAGCACAGATACGCAGTATTTT
CDR3aa: CASSQVGTSTDTQYF
d_gene: NA
v_gene: TRBV4-2
abundance: NA
j_gene: TRBJ2-3

CDR3nt: TGTGCCAGCAGCCAGGGAGGCTACTATGGCTACACCTTC
CDR3aa: CASSQGGYYGYTF
d_gene: NA
v_gene: TRBV14
abundance: NA
j_gene: TRBJ1-2

CDR3nt: TGTGCCAGCAGCGTCGGGGGACTAGCGTTGACCGGGGAGCTGTTTTTT
CDR3aa: CASSVGGLALTGELFF
d_gene: TRBD2
v_gene: TRBV9
abundance: NA
j_gene: TRBJ2-2

CDR3nt: TGCGCCAGCAGCCAAGGTCAAAGGGCCCCTAGAAACATTCAGTACTTC
CDR3aa: CASSQGQRAPRNIQYF
d_gene: NA
v_gene: TRBV4-3
abundance: many
j_gene: TRBJ2-4

CDR3nt: TGTGCCAGCAGCTCCCGGACCAATTACTGGGGCACTGAAGCTTTCTTT
CDR3aa: CASSSRTNYWGTEAFF
d_gene: NA
v_gene: TRBV5-5
abundance: many
j_gene: TRBJ1-1

CDR3nt: TGCGCCAGCAGTCGGTCAGGGAACACAGATACGCAGTATTTT
CDR3aa: CASSRSGNTDTQYF
d_gene: NA
v_gene: TRBV5-1
abundance: few
j_gene: TRBJ2-3

CDR3nt: TGCGCCAGCAGCTTGTCCCCCACTAGCACAGATACGCAGTATTTT
CDR3aa: CASSLSPTSTDTQYF
d_gene: NA
v_gene: TRBV5-1
abundance: NA
j_gene: TRBJ2-3

CDR3nt: TGTGCCAGCAGCTTAGATCATACGTCCTACGAGCAGTACTTC
CDR3aa: CASSLDHTSYEQYF
d_gene: NA
v_gene: TRBV11-2
abundance: many
j_gene: TRBJ2-7

CDR3nt: TGTGCCAGCAGTTTACTAGCGGGAGCACACTACAATGAGCAGTTCTTC
CDR3aa: CASSLLAGAHYNEQFF
d_gene: TRBD2
v_gene: TRBV28
abundance: many
j_gene: TRBJ2-1

CDR3nt: TGTGCCAGCAGCGTAGTGACACCTGGGCCGCCCCAGCATTTT
CDR3aa: CASSVVTPGPPQHF
d_gene: NA
v_gene: TRBV9
abundance: few
j_gene: TRBJ1-5

CDR3nt: TGTGCCTACACACGGGGGACGAGCACAGATACGCAGTATTTT
CDR3aa: CAYTRGTSTDTQYF
d_gene: NA
v_gene: TRBV30
abundance: few
j_gene: TRBJ2-3

CDR3nt: TGTGCCATCAGTGAGTCTTTGGGGTTTGTACTCTTC
CDR3aa: CAISESLGFVLF
d_gene: NA
v_gene: TRBV10-3
abundance: NA
j_gene: TRBJ2-1

CDR3nt: TGTGCCAGCGGACGAACTGGCTATGGCTACACCTTC
CDR3aa: CASGRTGYGYTF
d_gene: NA
v_gene: TRBV7-9
abundance: NA
j_gene: TRBJ1-2

CDR3nt: TGCAGCGTAGGGGGGTTCTACGAGCAGTACTTC
CDR3aa: CSVGGFYEQYF
d_gene: NA
v_gene: TRBV29-1
abundance: NA
j_gene: TRBJ2-7

CDR3nt: TGCGCCAGCAGCCCGCACGGACAGCCCGAAGAGACCCAGTACTTC
CDR3aa: CASSPHGQPEETQYF
d_gene: NA
v_gene: TRBV5-1
abundance: NA
j_gene: TRBJ2-5

CDR3nt: TGTGCCAGCAGGGGGGACAGTTTTAACTATGGCTACACCTTC
CDR3aa: CASRGDSFNYGYTF
d_gene: TRBD1
v_gene: TRBV2
abundance: few
j_gene: TRBJ1-2

CDR3nt: TGTGCCACCCTGAACCAAGGGGGGCTGGGATCAGATACGCAGTATTTT
CDR3aa: CATLNQGGLGSDTQYF
d_gene: NA
v_gene: TRBV7-9
abundance: few
j_gene: TRBJ2-3

CDR3nt: TGTGCCAGCAGCGCCTACCGGGCCCCCCTCGGCAATGAGCAGTTCTTC
CDR3aa: CASSAYRAPLGNEQFF
d_gene: NA
v_gene: TRBV9
abundance: NA
j_gene: TRBJ2-1

CDR3nt: TGTGCCAGCAGCGTCGGACTAGCGGGACGGGATGAGCAGTTCTTC
CDR3aa: CASSVGLAGRDEQFF
d_gene: TRBD2
v_gene: TRBV9
abundance: NA
j_gene: TRBJ2-1